The 16 T cell receptor beta chains below all came from one sample that was sequenced in a study of T cell responses to AZD1222 COVID-19 vaccine. The method was immunoSEQ multiplex PCR; TCRdb's version includes in-frame clones alone and lacks a portion of them. The sample holds about 140,000 clones, around 92% seen once. This specimen was peripheral blood, taken 28 days after the second AZD1222 dose. These TCRs come from an adult who received the AZD1222 COVID-19 vaccine.

The chain couples TRBV6-1 to TRBJ1-2; no reliable D call. This CDR3 contains 10 residues. Germline V lookup: CDR1 MNHNS, CDR2 SASEGT. Trimming removed 3 bases from V and 8 bases from J, with 4 bases in between. This CDR3 reads CASSEAGYTF. DNA for the CDR3: TGTGCCAGCAGTGAGGCGGGCTACACCTTC.

The rearrangement uses TRBV16 and TRBJ1-2; no definite D call. The CDR3 spans 15 residues. Germline loops: CDR1 KGHSY, CDR2 FQNENV. V lost 3 bases, J lost 0 bases, and 11 bases lay in between. The CDR3 reads CASSHTVTSNYGYTF. The DNA of the CDR3 is TGTGCCAGCAGCCATACAGTAACTTCTAACTATGGCTACACCTTC.

The genes are TRBV6-2 or TRBV6-3 and TRBJ2-6; D is unclear. This CDR3 contains 15 residues. Looked up from germline, CDR1 is MNHEY and CDR2 is SVGEGT. V was shortened by 6 bases and J by 1 base, with 10 bases between the two germline ends. In DNA, the CDR3 is TGTGCCAGCAGCCACGAGGTTTCTGGGGCCAACGTCCTGACTTTC. Its translation is CASSHEVSGANVLTF.

CDR3 nucleotides: TGTGCCAGCAGTTTGAACTACAATCAGCCCCAGCATTTT. It is translated as CASSLNYNQPQHF. The gene calls are TRBV28 and TRBJ1-5; D is unresolved. Germline V gene lookup returns CDR1 MDHEN and CDR2 SYDVKM. CDR3 length: 13 amino acids. Deletions cut 3 bases from V and 3 bases from J, with 6 bases between.

V usage is TRBV6-5 and J usage is TRBJ1-1, with 7 bases matching TRBD1. This CDR3 has 13 residues. V was clipped by 5 bases and J by 11 bases; unmatched bases: 11. Per germline, CDR1 MNHEY and CDR2 SVGAGI. This CDR3 reads CASSLLTGVGAFF. The CDR3 DNA follows: TGTGCCAGCAGTCTTTTAACAGGGGTTGGCGCTTTCTTT.

The J gene is TRBJ2-7, the V gene TRBV5-1; a weak D match, TRBD1 (6 bases). The CDR3 spans 13 residues. Trimming stripped 3 bases from V and 2 bases from J, with 9 bases between. CDR1 and CDR2 (germline): SGHRS, YFSETQ. The CDR3 DNA reads TGCGCCAGCAGCTCAGGACAGACCTACGAGCAGTACTTC. It codes for CASSSGQTYEQYF.

The chain is built from TRBV18 and TRBJ2-7; the match to TRBD1 covers 12 bases. V trimming: 6 bases; J trimming: 2 bases; junction bases outside the gene matches: 11. This CDR3 contains 17 residues. Germline values: CDR1 KGHSH, CDR2 LQKENI. CDR3 DNA sequence: TGTGCCAGCTCTCCGACTACCGGGACAGGGGGCGCCTACGAGCAGTACTTC. It encodes CASSPTTGTGGAYEQYF.

This chain links TRBV27 with TRBJ2-1; TRBD1 might be the D (5 bases). The CDR3 has 15 residues. Between the trimmed V and J ends, which lost 2 bases and 0 bases, there was a span of 8 bases. The V gene's germline CDR1 is MNHEY and CDR2 SMNVEV (reference sequence). The CDR3 here is CASSLGASSYNEQFF. In nucleotides, the CDR3 is TGTGCCAGCAGTTTAGGGGCGAGCTCCTACAATGAGCAGTTCTTC.

The chain is built from TRBV28 and TRBJ1-1; D is unresolved. The CDR3 extends over 11 amino acids. The V gene lost 5 bases and the J gene lost 8 bases, with 9 bases spanning the gap. The germline V gene has CDR1 MDHEN and CDR2 SYDVKM. The CDR3 coding sequence is TGTGCCAGCAGTCTACAAAGGGAAGCTTTCTTT. Residues: CASSLQREAFF. The entire variable domain, with the rest obtained from reference TRBV28 and TRBJ1-1, is as follows: DVKVTQSSRYLVKRTGEKVFLECVQDMDHENMFWYRQDPGLGLRLIYFSYDVKMKEKGDIPEGYSVSREKKERFSLILESASTNQTSMYLCASSLQREAFFGQGTRLTVV.

The chain carries TRBV9 and TRBJ2-7; weak D call: TRBD2 (6 bases). Germline V gives CDR1 SGDLS, CDR2 YYNGEE. There are 15 residues in the CDR3. V was trimmed by 0 bases and J by 5 bases, leaving 15 bases between them. CDR3 DNA: TGTGCCAGCAGCGTAGGCCTAGCGCGGTTGGACGAGCAGTACTTC. Translated: CASSVGLARLDEQYF.

The chain has TRBV7-2 and TRBJ1-2; D call uncertain. The V and J ends lost 5 bases and 4 bases respectively, with 8 bases between them. The CDR3 is 12 amino acids. Per germline, CDR1 SGHTA and CDR2 FQGNSA. CDR3 sequence: CASSLVVYGYTF. CDR3 in DNA: TGTGCCAGCAGCCTAGTTGTCTATGGCTACACCTTC.

This sequence joins TRBV30 and TRBJ2-3, with 10 bases identical to TRBD2. The CDR3 runs to 14 residues. V lost 4 bases and J lost 4; bases outside the gene matches: 5. The germline V gene encodes CDR1 GTSNPN and CDR2 SVGIG (reference sequence). CDR3: CAWKGAGGADTQYF. CDR3 nucleotides: TGTGCCTGGAAAGGAGCGGGAGGGGCAGATACGCAGTATTTT. The variable domain in full, completed from reference TRBV30 and TRBJ2-3, reads SQTIHQWPATLVQPVGSPLSLECTVEGTSNPNLYWYRQAAGRGLQLLFYSVGIGQISSEVPQNLSASRPQDRQFILSSKKLLLSDSGFYLCAWKGAGGADTQYFGPGTRLTVL.

The chain combines TRBV6-5 with TRBJ1-5; 8 positions match TRBD1. Trimming removed 5 bases from V and 4 bases from J; junction bases left unmatched: 4. The CDR3 sequence is 14 residues long. In germline, CDR1 is MNHEY, CDR2 SVGAGI. The CDR3 nucleotides read TGTGCCAGCAGTACCCGGGACAGGAATCAGCCCCAGCATTTT. Encoded protein: CASSTRDRNQPQHF.

The V call is TRBV28, the J call TRBJ2-1, with TRBD2 matching 12 bases. CDR1 is MDHEN, CDR2 SYDVKM, per germline. With 6 bases clipped from V and 6 bases from J, the junction kept 12 bases outside the gene matches. This CDR3 has 17 residues. The chain's CDR3 is CASRGLAGLTQRNEQFF. The DNA for the CDR3 is TGTGCCAGCAGGGGACTAGCGGGTTTAACCCAGCGCAATGAGCAGTTCTTC.

V and J are TRBV5-8 and TRBJ2-3, with 12 nucleotides matching TRBD2. From germline, CDR1 is SGHTS and CDR2 YDEGEE. The CDR3 covers 18 residues. V shed 1 base, J shed 0 bases, and the junction held 6 bases outside the gene matches. The CDR3: CASSLTRTSGASTDTQYF. DNA for the CDR3: TGTGCCAGCAGCTTGACCAGGACTAGCGGGGCTAGCACAGATACGCAGTATTTT.

The chain couples TRBV10-3 to TRBJ2-6; tentative D call: TRBD1 (5 bases). Trimming stripped 4 bases from V and 4 bases from J, with 8 bases between. CDR1 and CDR2 (germline): ENHRY, SYGVKD. The CDR3 runs 14 residues. CDR3 DNA sequence: TGTGCCATCAGTGCTCCAGGGGGGGCCAACGTCCTGACTTTC. Protein product: CAISAPGGANVLTF.